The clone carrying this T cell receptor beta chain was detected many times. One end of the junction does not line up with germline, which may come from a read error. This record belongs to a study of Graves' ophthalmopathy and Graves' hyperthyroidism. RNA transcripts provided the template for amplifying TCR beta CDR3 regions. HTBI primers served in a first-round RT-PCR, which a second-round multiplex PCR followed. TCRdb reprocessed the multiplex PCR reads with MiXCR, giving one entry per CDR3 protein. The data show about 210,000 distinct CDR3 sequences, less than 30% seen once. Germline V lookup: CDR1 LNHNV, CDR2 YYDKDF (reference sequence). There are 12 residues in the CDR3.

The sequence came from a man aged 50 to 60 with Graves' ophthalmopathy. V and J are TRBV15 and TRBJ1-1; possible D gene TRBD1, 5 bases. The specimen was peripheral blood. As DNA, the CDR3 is TGCGCCACCGAAGGGGTGAACACTGAAGCTTTCTTT. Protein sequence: CATEGVNTEAFF. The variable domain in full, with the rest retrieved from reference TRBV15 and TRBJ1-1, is DAMVIQNPRYQVTQFGKPVTLSCSQTLNHNVMYWYQQKSSQAPKLLFHYYDKDFNNEADTPDNFQSRRPNTSFCFLDIRSPGLGDTAMYLCATEGVNTEAFFGQGTRLTVV.